This T cell receptor beta chain emerged from a study of Ad26.COV2.S vaccination and SARS-CoV-2 variants. Study-level background: Intramuscular Ad26.COV2.S doses were given once or twice, 56 days apart.

Overall study findings and caveats: The TCR breadth and depth analyses may have produced an underestimate of total T cell responses.

Produced via immunoSEQ multiplex PCR; TCRdb's table is partial and in-frame only. This sample has some 240,000 clones; roughly 87% occur once, and the top ten carry 2.9%. This clone was counted a few times. Its cognate antigen is unknown. The treatment here: roughly 18 received Ad26.COV2.S at low or high dose, single or two shots; roughly five received placebo; per-sample allocation not given. Sampling was performed 63 days after the first vaccine or placebo injection. CDR1 is SGHAT and CDR2 is FQNNGV in the germline V gene. Trimming left V 1 base short and J 8 bases short, with 9 bases between. This CDR3 is built from 14 residues.

The sequenced sample was peripheral blood, obtained in a trial of Ad26.COV2.S vaccine versus placebo. The TCR originated in a person between 18 and 65 years old who received the Ad26.COV2.S COVID-19 vaccine or a placebo. V gene TRBV11-2 combines with J gene TRBJ1-6, with a possible D match to TRBD1 (5 bases). CDR3 sequence reads: CASSLAGRDSPLHF. CDR3 DNA sequence: TGTGCCAGCAGCTTAGCAGGGAGGGATTCACCCCTCCACTTT. Together with reference TRBV11-2 and TRBJ1-6, the CDR3 gives the full variable domain: EAGVAQSPRYKIIEKRQSVAFWCNPISGHATLYWYQQILGQGPKLLIQFQNNGVVDDSQLPKDRFSAERLKGVDSTLKIQPAKLEDSAVYLCASSLAGRDSPLHFGNGTRLTVT.